A selection of T cell receptor beta chains follows, all from one sample in a study of cytomegalovirus exposure and HLA in healthy donors. Sequenced by immunoSEQ multiplex PCR; TCRdb stores in-frame clones only, minus some. The sample has about 190,000 clones; more than 60% are singletons. The sequencing input was PBMCs. The source of these receptors is a woman younger than 45 in good health and CMV-seropositive. Each CDR3 is given without its conserved first and last residue.

j_gene | v_gene | CDR3aa
TRBJ2-1 | TRBV30 | AWSVRSGSSYNEQF
TRBJ1-2 | TRBV19 | ASSISGTGSYGYT
TRBJ2-7 | TRBV2 | ASSEPLGLAGGLEQY
TRBJ2-7 | TRBV10-3 | ATGKSYEQY
TRBJ1-1 | TRBV7-8 | ASSFKGDTEAF
TRBJ1-5 | TRBV14 | ASSLDEGQPQH
TRBJ2-2 | TRBV4-2 | ASSHPGLALKAGELF
TRBJ2-1 | TRBV4-2 | ASSQQQREPYNEQF
TRBJ2-1 | TRBV4-3 | ASSQVLLAFAYNEQF
TRBJ1-5 | TRBV2 | ASSEWGRWGNQPQH
TRBJ1-1 | TRBV18 | ASSLSGLWTEAF
TRBJ1-2 | TRBV30 | AWSSPFRQDYYGYT
TRBJ2-3 | TRBV7-3 | ASSLIHTDTQY
TRBJ2-7 | TRBV19 | ASSIGEAGASYEQY
TRBJ2-6 | TRBV28 | ASSQGSSGANVLT
TRBJ1-4 | TRBV5-1 | ASSPPGQGFEKLF
TRBJ1-2 | TRBV6-5 | ASSYSGTSAYYGYT
TRBJ1-1 | TRBV30 | AWTHRGDTEAF
TRBJ2-2 | TRBV5-6 | DSSRAGVITGELF
TRBJ1-5 | TRBV28 | AGRMTGPPGPQH
TRBJ1-4 | TRBV5-6 | ASSLGAINEKLF
TRBJ2-1 | TRBV30 | AWRHVGLGGNEQF
TRBJ2-3 | TRBV29-1 | SAGHRDRPDTQY
TRBJ1-1 | TRBV13 | ASSPRGGVRNTEAF
TRBJ1-4 | TRBV19 | ASRMTDTNEKLF
TRBJ1-4 | TRBV5-6 | ASSSSGGSNEKLF
TRBJ2-1 | TRBV2 | ASSDRAIYNEQF
TRBJ2-3 | TRBV7-3 | ASSLNPSGNGDTQY
TRBJ2-7 | TRBV30 | AWSGLLAQY
TRBJ2-3 | TRBV25-1 | ASRARAGATDTQY
TRBJ1-4 | TRBV9 | ASARAGGEKLF
TRBJ2-5 | TRBV4-3 | ASSQGFSGETQY
TRBJ2-5 | TRBV29-1 | SVAGGQETQY
TRBJ2-4 | TRBV29-1 | SVGTSGGAKNIQY
TRBJ1-3 | TRBV19 | ASSIDRLGTSGDPGNTIY
TRBJ2-1 | TRBV29-1 | SSTRTLRNEQF
TRBJ1-5 | TRBV6-1 | ASSDQRQGANQPQH
TRBJ2-7 | TRBV28 | ASSSTSGSLRYEQY
TRBJ2-2 | TRBV7-9 | ASSLERTGELF
TRBJ2-7 | TRBV13 | ASSLTGISYEQY
TRBJ1-2 | TRBV5-1 | ASSLVTGVGYT
TRBJ1-2 | TRBV5-4 | ASSRDGGYT